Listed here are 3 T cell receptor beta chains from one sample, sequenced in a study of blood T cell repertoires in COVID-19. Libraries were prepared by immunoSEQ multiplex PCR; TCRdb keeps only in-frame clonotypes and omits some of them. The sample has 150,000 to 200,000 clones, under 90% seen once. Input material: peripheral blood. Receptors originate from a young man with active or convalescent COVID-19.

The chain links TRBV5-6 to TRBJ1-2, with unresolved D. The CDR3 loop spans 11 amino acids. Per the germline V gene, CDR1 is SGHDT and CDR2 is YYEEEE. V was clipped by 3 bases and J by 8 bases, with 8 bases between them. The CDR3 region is CASSSRGGYTF. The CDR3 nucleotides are TGTGCCAGCAGCTCCCGGGGAGGCTACACCTTC. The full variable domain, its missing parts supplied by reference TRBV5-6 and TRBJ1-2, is DAGVTQSPTHLIKTRGQQVTLRCSPKSGHDTVSWYQQALGQGPQFIFQYYEEEERQRGNFPDRFSGHQFPNYSSELNVNALLLGDSALYLCASSSRGGYTFGSGTRLTVV.

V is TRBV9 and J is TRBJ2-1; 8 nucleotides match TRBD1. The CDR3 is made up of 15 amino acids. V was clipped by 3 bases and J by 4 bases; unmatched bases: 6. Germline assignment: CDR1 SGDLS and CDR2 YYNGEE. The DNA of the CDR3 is TGTGCCAGCAGCGGAGGGCAGGGGGCATACAATGAGCAGTTCTTC. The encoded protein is CASSGGQGAYNEQFF.

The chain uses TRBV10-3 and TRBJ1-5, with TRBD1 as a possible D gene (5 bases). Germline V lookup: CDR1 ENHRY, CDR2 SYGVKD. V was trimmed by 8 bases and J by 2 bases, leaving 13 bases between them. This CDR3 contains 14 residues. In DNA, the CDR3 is TGTGCCATCGCTCCCAGGGATGGCAATCAGCCCCAGCATTTT. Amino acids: CAIAPRDGNQPQHF.